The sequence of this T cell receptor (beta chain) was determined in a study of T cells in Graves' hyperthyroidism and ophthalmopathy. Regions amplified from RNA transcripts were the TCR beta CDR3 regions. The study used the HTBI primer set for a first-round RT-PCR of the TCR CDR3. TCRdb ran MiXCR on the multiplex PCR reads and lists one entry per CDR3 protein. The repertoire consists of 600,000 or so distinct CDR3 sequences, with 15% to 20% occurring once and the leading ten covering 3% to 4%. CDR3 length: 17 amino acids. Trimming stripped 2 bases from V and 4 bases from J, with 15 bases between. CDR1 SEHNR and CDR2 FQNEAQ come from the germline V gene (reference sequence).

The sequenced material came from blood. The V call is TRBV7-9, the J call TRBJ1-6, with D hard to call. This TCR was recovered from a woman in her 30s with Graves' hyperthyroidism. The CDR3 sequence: CASSLTPRGRYNSPLHF. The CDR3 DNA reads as TGTGCCAGCAGCTTAACCCCGCGTGGAAGGTATAATTCACCCCTCCACTTT.